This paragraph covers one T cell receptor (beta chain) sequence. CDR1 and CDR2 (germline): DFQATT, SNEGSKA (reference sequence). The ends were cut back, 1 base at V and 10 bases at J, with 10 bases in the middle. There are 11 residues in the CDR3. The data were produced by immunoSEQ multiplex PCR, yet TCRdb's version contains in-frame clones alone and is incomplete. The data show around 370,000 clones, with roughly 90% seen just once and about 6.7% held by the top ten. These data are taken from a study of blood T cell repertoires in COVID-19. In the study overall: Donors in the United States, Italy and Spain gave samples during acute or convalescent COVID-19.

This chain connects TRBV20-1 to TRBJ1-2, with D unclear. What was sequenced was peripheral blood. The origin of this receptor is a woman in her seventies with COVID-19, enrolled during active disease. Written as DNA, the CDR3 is TGCAGTGCTAGAGCGGGAGAGGTCTACACCTTC. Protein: CSARAGEVYTF.